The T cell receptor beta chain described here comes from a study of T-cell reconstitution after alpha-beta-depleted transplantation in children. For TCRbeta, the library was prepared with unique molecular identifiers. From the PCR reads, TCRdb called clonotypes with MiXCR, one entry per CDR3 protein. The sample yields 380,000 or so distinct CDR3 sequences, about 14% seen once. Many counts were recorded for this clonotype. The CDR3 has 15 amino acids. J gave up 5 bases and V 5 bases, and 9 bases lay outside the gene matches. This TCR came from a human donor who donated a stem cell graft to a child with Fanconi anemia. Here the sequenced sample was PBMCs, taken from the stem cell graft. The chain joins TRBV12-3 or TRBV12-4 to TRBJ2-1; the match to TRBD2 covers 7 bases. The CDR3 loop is CASSPLANFNNEQFF. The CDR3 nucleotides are TGTGCCAGCAGTCCACTAGCGAACTTTAACAATGAGCAGTTCTTC.